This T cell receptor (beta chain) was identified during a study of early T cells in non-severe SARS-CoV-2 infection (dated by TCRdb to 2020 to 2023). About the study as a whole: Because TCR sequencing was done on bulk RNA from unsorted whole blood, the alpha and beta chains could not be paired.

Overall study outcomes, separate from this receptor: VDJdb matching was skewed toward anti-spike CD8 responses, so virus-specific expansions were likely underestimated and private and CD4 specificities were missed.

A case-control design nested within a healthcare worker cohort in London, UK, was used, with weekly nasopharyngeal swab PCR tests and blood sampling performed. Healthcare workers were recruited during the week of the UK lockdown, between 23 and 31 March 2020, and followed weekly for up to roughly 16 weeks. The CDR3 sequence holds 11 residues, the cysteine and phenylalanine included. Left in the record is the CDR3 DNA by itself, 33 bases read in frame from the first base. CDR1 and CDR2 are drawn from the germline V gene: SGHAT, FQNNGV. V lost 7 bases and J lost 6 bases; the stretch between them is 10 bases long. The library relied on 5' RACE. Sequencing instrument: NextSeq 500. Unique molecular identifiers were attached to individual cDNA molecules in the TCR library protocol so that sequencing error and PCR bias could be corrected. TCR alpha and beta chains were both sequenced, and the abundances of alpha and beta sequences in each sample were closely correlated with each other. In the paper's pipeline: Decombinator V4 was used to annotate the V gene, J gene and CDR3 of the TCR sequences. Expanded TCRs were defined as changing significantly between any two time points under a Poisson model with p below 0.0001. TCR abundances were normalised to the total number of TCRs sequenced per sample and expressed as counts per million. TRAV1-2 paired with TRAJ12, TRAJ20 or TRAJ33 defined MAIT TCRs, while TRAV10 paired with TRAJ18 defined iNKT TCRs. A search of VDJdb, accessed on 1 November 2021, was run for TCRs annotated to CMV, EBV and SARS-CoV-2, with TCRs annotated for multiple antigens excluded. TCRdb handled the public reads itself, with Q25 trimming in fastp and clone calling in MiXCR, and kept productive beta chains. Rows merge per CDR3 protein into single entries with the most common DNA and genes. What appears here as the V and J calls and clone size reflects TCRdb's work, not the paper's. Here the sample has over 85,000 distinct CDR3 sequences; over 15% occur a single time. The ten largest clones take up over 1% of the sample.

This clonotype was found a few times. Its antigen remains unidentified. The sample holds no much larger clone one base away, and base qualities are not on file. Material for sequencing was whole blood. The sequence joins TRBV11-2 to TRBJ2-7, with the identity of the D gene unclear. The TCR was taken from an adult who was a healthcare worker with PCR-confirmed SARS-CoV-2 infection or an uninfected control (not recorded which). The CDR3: CASTPGVEQYF. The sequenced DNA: TGTGCCAGCACCCCTGGGGTCGAGCAGTACTTC. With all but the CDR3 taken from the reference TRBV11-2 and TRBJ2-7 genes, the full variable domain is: EAGVAQSPRYKIIEKRQSVAFWCNPISGHATLYWYQQILGQGPKLLIQFQNNGVVDDSQLPKDRFSAERLKGVDSTLKIQPAKLEDSAVYLCASTPGVEQYFGPGTRLTVT.